These 25 T cell receptor beta chains share one sample of origin, sequenced in a study of Graves' ophthalmopathy and Graves' hyperthyroidism. RNA transcripts were the source from which TCR beta CDR3 regions were amplified. Second-round multiplex PCR came after first-round RT-PCR with HTBI primers. MiXCR, run by TCRdb on the multiplex PCR reads, gives a single entry per CDR3 protein. In the table there are about 740,000 distinct CDR3 sequences, 40% of which are singletons. Sequencing was carried out using peripheral blood. These receptors came from an adult man with Graves' ophthalmopathy.

This clonotype was found many times. V and J are TRBV29-1 and TRBJ1-1; D unclear. V shed 4 bases and J shed 1 base, with 7 bases lying between them. Germline assignment: CDR1 SQVTM and CDR2 ANQGSEA. CDR3 size: 12 residues. The CDR3 coding sequence is TGCAGCGTTGGCTGGGAGAACACTGAAGCTTTCTTT. Protein product: CSVGWENTEAFF.

This clonotype was found a few times. The chain recombines TRBV28 with TRBJ2-7; D remains unclear. V was pared by 5 bases and J by 1 base, with 12 bases between. The CDR3 has 14 residues. Per germline, CDR1 MDHEN and CDR2 SYDVKM. The CDR3, as DNA: TGTGCCAGCAGTCTAACGACTCGATCCTACGAGCAGTACTTC. Residues: CASSLTTRSYEQYF. The variable domain in full, completed from reference TRBV28 and TRBJ2-7, reads DVKVTQSSRYLVKRTGEKVFLECVQDMDHENMFWYRQDPGLGLRLIYFSYDVKMKEKGDIPEGYSVSREKKERFSLILESASTNQTSMYLCASSLTTRSYEQYFGPGTRLTVT.

The chain couples TRBV5-8 to TRBJ1-1, with a weak D call TRBD1 (6 bases). Germline CDR1 is SGHTS and CDR2 is YDEGEE. This CDR3 contains 15 residues. Trimming shortened V by 0 bases and J by 1 base, and 10 bases separated the two germline ends. The DNA of the CDR3 is TGTGCCAGCAGCTTGGGGGGGCTGGCGAACACTGAAGCTTTCTTT. It specifies CASSLGGLANTEAFF.

This clonotype was observed a handful of times. The rearrangement links TRBV6-1 to TRBJ1-1; 8 nucleotides agree with TRBD1. Losses at the gene ends were 8 bases for V and 10 bases for J; bases not matched to a gene: 9. Per the germline V gene, CDR1 is MNHNS and CDR2 is SASEGT. This CDR3 comprises 12 residues. CDR3 sequence reads: CASGTGSFGAFF. DNA of the CDR3: TGTGCCAGCGGGACAGGATCGTTTGGAGCTTTCTTT.

The chain is built from TRBV20-1 and TRBJ1-1; the match to TRBD1 covers 7 bases. Looked up from germline, CDR1 is DFQATT and CDR2 is SNEGSKA (reference sequence). This CDR3 region has 12 residues. V trimming: 3 bases; J trimming: 8 bases; junction bases outside the gene matches: 6. The CDR3 spells CSARSPGQEAFF. The CDR3 nucleotides are TGCAGTGCTAGGAGCCCGGGACAGGAAGCTTTCTTT.

The rearrangement uses TRBV7-2 and TRBJ2-7; 9 positions agree with TRBD1. This CDR3 spans 15 amino acids. The germline gives CDR1 SGHTA, CDR2 FQGNSA. Trimming cost V 3 bases and J 4 bases; bases outside gene matches: 7. In nucleotides, the CDR3 is TGTGCCAGCAGCTTTGACCGGGACAGGGCTTACGAGCAGTACTTC. As protein: CASSFDRDRAYEQYF.

This clonotype has a count of ten or more. The chain couples TRBV19 to TRBJ1-2; D not resolved. The germline V gene has CDR1 LNHDA and CDR2 SQIVND (reference sequence). This CDR3 is 13 amino acids long. Trimming took off 3 bases at V and 7 bases at J, with 12 bases between the two ends. This chain's CDR3 is CASSIDPQSGYTF. DNA for the CDR3: TGTGCCAGTAGTATCGATCCGCAGTCTGGCTACACCTTC.

The table lists this clonotype with many counts. V usage is TRBV2 and J usage is TRBJ2-2; D call uncertain. V was cut by 7 bases and J by 8 bases, with 8 bases left in between. CDR1 SNHLY and CDR2 FYNNEI come from the germline V gene. The CDR3 is 11 amino acids. The CDR3 protein is CASKSEGELFF. The CDR3 DNA is TGTGCCAGCAAGAGTGAGGGGGAGCTGTTTTTT.

The table lists this clonotype with many counts. V and J are TRBV19 and TRBJ1-1, with D possibly being TRBD1 (6 bases). Germline lookup yields CDR1 LNHDA and CDR2 SQIVND (reference sequence). CDR3 length: 16 amino acids. Deletions cut 5 bases from V and 1 base from J, with 17 bases between. As DNA, the CDR3 is TGTGCCAGTAGTCTTCGAGGTACAGGGACGAACACTGAAGCTTTCTTT. The encoded protein is CASSLRGTGTNTEAFF. The full variable domain, completed using reference TRBV19 and TRBJ1-1, is DGGITQSPKYLFRKEGQNVTLSCEQNLNHDAMYWYRQDPGQGLRLIYYSQIVNDFQKGDIAEGYSVSREKKESFPLTVTSAQKNPTAFYLCASSLRGTGTNTEAFFGQGTRLTVV.

V gene TRBV25-1 combines with J gene TRBJ1-1; a weak D match, TRBD1 (6 bases). Germline CDR1 is MGHDK and CDR2 is SYGVNS. CDR3 size: 13 residues. Trimming cost V 2 bases and J 7 bases, with 11 bases left between them. The chain's CDR3 is CASSEEGRGEAFF. Here the CDR3 DNA reads TGTGCCAGCAGTGAAGAGGGCAGGGGTGAAGCTTTCTTT. The whole variable domain, filled in from reference TRBV25-1 and TRBJ1-1, reads EADIYQTPRYLVIGTGKKITLECSQTMGHDKMYWYQQDPGMELHLIHYSYGVNSTEKGDLSSESTVSRIRTEHFPLTLESARPSHTSQYLCASSEEGRGEAFFGQGTRLTVV.

The sample holds one count of this clonotype. This chain links TRBV2 with TRBJ2-5; tentative D call: TRBD2 (6 bases). The length of the CDR3 is 17 residues. Germline values: CDR1 SNHLY, CDR2 FYNNEI. V was clipped by 6 bases and J by 2 bases, with 22 bases between them. CDR3 region: CASSVDGASRGQETQYF. In DNA form, the CDR3 reads TGTGCCAGCAGCGTAGATGGGGCTTCCCGGGGGCAAGAGACCCAGTACTTC.

This clonotype was counted many times. This rearrangement joins TRBV7-2 to TRBJ1-2; no firm D call. The CDR3 totals 14 residues. The germline V and J ends were trimmed by 3 bases and 4 bases, with 12 bases remaining between them. Germline lookup yields CDR1 SGHTA and CDR2 FQGNSA. This CDR3 reads CASSLSSPPYGYTF. DNA of the CDR3: TGTGCCAGCAGCTTGTCATCCCCACCCTATGGCTACACCTTC.

This clonotype was found a few times. The chain couples TRBV11-2 to TRBJ2-7; no clear D gene. The CDR3 is 13 amino acids. Germline values: CDR1 SGHAT, CDR2 FQNNGV. V dropped 3 bases and J dropped 2 bases, with 8 bases sitting between them. CDR3 nucleotides: TGTGCCAGCAGCTTGCGACGGACCTACGAGCAGTACTTC. Translated: CASSLRRTYEQYF. Using reference TRBV11-2 and TRBJ2-7 for the parts outside the CDR3, the full variable domain is EAGVAQSPRYKIIEKRQSVAFWCNPISGHATLYWYQQILGQGPKLLIQFQNNGVVDDSQLPKDRFSAERLKGVDSTLKIQPAKLEDSAVYLCASSLRRTYEQYFGPGTRLTVT.

Notes on this clonotype: This may come from a read error, since a much larger clone is one base off. In this CDR3 the conserved last residue, phenylalanine or tryptophan, is missing, so a read error is likely. The rearrangement joins TRBV25-1 to TRBJ2-5; the D is unclear. This CDR3 has 17 residues. The germline CDR1 and CDR2 sequences are MGHDK and SYGVNS. Trimming took off 2 bases at V and 4 bases at J, with 20 bases between the two ends. The CDR3 sequence: CASSEVVTAGPRETQYL. For the CDR3, the DNA is TGTGCCAGCAGTGAAGTCGTCACAGCCGGTCCCCGAGAGACCCAGTACCTC.

This clonotype has just a few counts. This sequence joins TRBV20-1 and TRBJ1-4, with D unresolved. The V gene lost 6 bases and the J gene lost 10 bases, with 30 bases spanning the gap. This CDR3 is built from 17 residues. Germline V gene lookup returns CDR1 DFQATT and CDR2 SNEGSKA (reference sequence). CDR3 coding DNA: TGCAGTGCCAAAAAATTCCAACTATCCCTCGCCAGCGTAAAACTGTTTTTT. Protein sequence: CSAKKFQLSLASVKLFF.

This clonotype has only one observation. V usage is TRBV25-1 and J usage is TRBJ1-2; 7 positions agree with TRBD1. V lost 6 bases to trimming and J lost 8 bases; unmatched junction nucleotides: 21. Germline V CDR1 and CDR2: MGHDK, SYGVNS. CDR3 length: 17 residues. The CDR3, as DNA: TGTGCCAGCAGCCAAGAGATTCCGGGACAGATGTCTGGCGGCTACACCTTC. It translates to CASSQEIPGQMSGGYTF.

Ten or more counts support this clonotype. The junction shows a germline mismatch at one end, possibly a read error. The chain couples TRBV7-7 to TRBJ2-5, with 7 bases lining up with TRBD1. The CDR3 contains 13 residues. Looked up from germline, CDR1 is SSHAT and CDR2 is FNYEAQ (reference sequence). CDR3 protein: CASSVQGWETQYF. The CDR3 region has the DNA TGTGCTAGCAGCGTACAGGGGTGGGAGACCCAGTACTTC. The variable domain in full, completed from reference TRBV7-7 and TRBJ2-5, reads GAGVSQSPRYKVTKRGQDVTLRCDPISSHATLYWYQQALGQGPEFLTYFNYEAQPDKSGLPSDRFSAERPEGSISTLTIQRTEQRDSAMYRCASSVQGWETQYFGPGTRLLVL.

Of note for this clonotype: A much larger clone is a single base away; this may be a read error. The J gene is TRBJ1-1, the V gene TRBV5-1; TRBD1 matches 8 bases. CDR1 and CDR2 (germline): SGHRS, YFSETQ. The CDR3 loop spans 11 amino acids. CDR3 in amino acids: CASSLDREALF. The CDR3 coding sequence is TGCGCCAGCAGCCTGGACAGGGAAGCTCTCTTT.

This chain connects TRBV14 to TRBJ2-7; D is possibly TRBD2 (6 bases). The CDR3 runs 15 residues. Germline V lookup: CDR1 SGHDN, CDR2 FVKESK. Trimming removed 1 base from V and 1 base from J, with 11 bases in between. In nucleotides, the CDR3 is TGTGCCAGCAGCCAAGCGTCAGGGAGGTCCTACGAGCAGTACTTC. This translates into CASSQASGRSYEQYF. The variable domain in full, completed from reference TRBV14 and TRBJ2-7, reads EAGVTQFPSHSVIEKGQTVTLRCDPISGHDNLYWYRRVMGKEIKFLLHFVKESKQDESGMPNNRFLAERTGGTYSTLKVQPAELEDSGVYFCASSQASGRSYEQYFGPGTRLTVT.

The V gene is TRBV20-1, the J gene TRBJ1-3; D perhaps matches TRBD1 (5 bases). The CDR3 has 14 amino acids. The V gene's germline CDR1 is DFQATT and CDR2 SNEGSKA (reference sequence). The V end was cut by 3 bases, the J end by 2 bases, with 11 bases between. CDR3: CSASKGRTGNTIYF. Written as DNA, the CDR3 is TGCAGTGCTAGTAAGGGGCGCACTGGAAACACCATATATTTT.

This clonotype was recorded at least ten times. This chain uses TRBV29-1 with TRBJ1-2; no clear D gene. Trimming cost V 1 base and J 3 bases, with 9 bases left between them. Looked up from germline, CDR1 is SQVTM and CDR2 is ANQGSEA. This CDR3 is 13 amino acids long. This CDR3 reads CSVEVLDYYGYTF. CDR3 nucleotide sequence: TGCAGCGTTGAAGTTTTGGATTACTATGGCTACACCTTC.

The genes are TRBV4-1 and TRBJ2-7; D is possibly TRBD2 (6 bases). Deletions cut 1 base from V and 6 bases from J, with 16 bases between. The CDR3 spans 15 residues. Germline CDR1 is MGHRA and CDR2 is YSYEKL. CDR3: CASSQVSGGDCEQYF. The CDR3 DNA reads as TGCGCCAGCAGCCAAGTTAGTGGAGGGGACTGCGAGCAGTACTTC.

This clonotype was counted between two and nine times. V and J are TRBV20-1 and TRBJ1-6; perhaps TRBD1 as D (5 bases). Deletions cut 6 bases from V and 6 bases from J, with 12 bases between. The CDR3 covers 13 residues. Germline assignment: CDR1 DFQATT and CDR2 SNEGSKA (reference sequence). The CDR3 loop is CSALTGGNSPLHF. DNA of the CDR3: TGCAGTGCCTTAACTGGGGGTAATTCACCCCTCCACTTT.

This clonotype was observed a few times. V usage is TRBV20-1 and J usage is TRBJ2-5; unclear D gene. The germline V gene encodes CDR1 DFQATT and CDR2 SNEGSKA (reference sequence). The germline V and J ends were trimmed by 6 bases and 4 bases, with 12 bases remaining between them. CDR3 length: 12 residues. The CDR3 region is CSAARRLETQYF. For the CDR3, the DNA is TGCAGTGCCGCCAGGAGACTAGAGACCCAGTACTTC.

The chain carries TRBV11-2 and TRBJ1-1; D is unresolved. The CDR3 length is 13 residues. Germline CDR1 and CDR2: SGHAT and FQNNGV. V lost 8 bases and J 6 bases, leaving 16 bases between the germline ends. The CDR3 sequence is CASVVAGSAEAFF. CDR3 in DNA: TGTGCCAGCGTTGTTGCGGGAAGCGCTGAAGCTTTCTTT.